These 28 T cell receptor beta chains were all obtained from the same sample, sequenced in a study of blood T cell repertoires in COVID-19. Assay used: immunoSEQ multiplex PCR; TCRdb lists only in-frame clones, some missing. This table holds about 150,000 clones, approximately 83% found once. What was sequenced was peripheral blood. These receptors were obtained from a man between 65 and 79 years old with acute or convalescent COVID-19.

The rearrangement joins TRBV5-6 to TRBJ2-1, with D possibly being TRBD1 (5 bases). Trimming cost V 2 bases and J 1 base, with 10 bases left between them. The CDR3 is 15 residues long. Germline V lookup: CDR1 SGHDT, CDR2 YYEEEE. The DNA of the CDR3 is TGTGCCAGCAGCTTAGACAGAAGATCCTACAATGAGCAGTTCTTC. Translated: CASSLDRRSYNEQFF.

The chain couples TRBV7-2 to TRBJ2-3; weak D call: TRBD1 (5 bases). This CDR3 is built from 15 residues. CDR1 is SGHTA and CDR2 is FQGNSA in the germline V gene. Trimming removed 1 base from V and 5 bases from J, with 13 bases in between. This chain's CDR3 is CASSLGTLGEDTQYF. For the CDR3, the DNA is TGTGCCAGCAGCTTAGGGACACTTGGGGAAGATACGCAGTATTTT.

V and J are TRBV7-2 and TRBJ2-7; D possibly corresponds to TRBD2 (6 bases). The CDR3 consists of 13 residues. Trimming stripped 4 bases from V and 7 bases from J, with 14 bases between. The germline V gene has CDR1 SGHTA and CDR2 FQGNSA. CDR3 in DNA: TGTGCCAGCAGCTCGTCCCTAGCGATTGAGCAGTACTTC. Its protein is CASSSSLAIEQYF.

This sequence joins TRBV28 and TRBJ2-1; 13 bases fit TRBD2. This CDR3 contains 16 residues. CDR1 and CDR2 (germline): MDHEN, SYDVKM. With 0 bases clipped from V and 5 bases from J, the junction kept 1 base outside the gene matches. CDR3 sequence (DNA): TGTGCCAGCAGTTTATGGGGACTAGCGGGAAACAATGAGCAGTTCTTC. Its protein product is CASSLWGLAGNNEQFF.

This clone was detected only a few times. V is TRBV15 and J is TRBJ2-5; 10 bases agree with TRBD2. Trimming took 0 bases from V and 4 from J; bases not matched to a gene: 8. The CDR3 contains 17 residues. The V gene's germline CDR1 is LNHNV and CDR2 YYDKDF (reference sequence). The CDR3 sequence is CATSRDLASGGGETQYF. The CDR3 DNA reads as TGTGCCACCAGCAGAGATTTGGCTAGCGGGGGAGGAGAGACCCAGTACTTC.

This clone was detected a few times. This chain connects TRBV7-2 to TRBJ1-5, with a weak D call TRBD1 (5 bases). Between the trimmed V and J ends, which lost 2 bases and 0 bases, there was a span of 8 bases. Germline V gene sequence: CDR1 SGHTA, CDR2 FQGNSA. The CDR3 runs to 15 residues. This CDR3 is CASSLQGLSNQPQHF. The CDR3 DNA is TGTGCCAGCAGCTTACAGGGACTTAGCAATCAGCCCCAGCATTTT.

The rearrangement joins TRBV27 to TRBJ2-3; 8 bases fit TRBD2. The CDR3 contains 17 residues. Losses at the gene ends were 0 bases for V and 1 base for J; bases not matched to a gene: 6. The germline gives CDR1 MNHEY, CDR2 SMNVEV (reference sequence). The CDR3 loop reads CASSLSLAGLGTDTQYF. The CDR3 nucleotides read TGTGCCAGCAGTTTATCGCTAGCGGGTCTGGGCACAGATACGCAGTATTTT.

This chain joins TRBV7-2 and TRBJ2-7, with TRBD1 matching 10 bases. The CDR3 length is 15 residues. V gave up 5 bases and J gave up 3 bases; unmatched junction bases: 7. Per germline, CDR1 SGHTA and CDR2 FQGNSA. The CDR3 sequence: CASSLRGQGYYEQYF. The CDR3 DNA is TGTGCCAGCAGCCTAAGGGGACAGGGGTACTACGAGCAGTACTTC.

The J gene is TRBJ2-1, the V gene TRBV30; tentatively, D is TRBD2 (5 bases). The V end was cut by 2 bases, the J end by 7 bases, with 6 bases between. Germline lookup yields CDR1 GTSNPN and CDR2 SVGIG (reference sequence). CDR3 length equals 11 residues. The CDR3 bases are TGTGCCTGGAGTCGGGGAAATGAGCAGTTCTTC. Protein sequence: CAWSRGNEQFF.

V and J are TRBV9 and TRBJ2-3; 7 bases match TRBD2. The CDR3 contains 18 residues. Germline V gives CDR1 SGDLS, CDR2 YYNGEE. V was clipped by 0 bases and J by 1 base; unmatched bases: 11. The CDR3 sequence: CASSVAEQRGLGTDTQYF. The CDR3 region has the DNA TGTGCCAGCAGCGTAGCCGAGCAGCGGGGCCTTGGCACAGATACGCAGTATTTT.

As DNA, the CDR3 is TGTGCCAGCGGTTTGACAGCAAGAGACACAGATACGCAGTATTTT. As protein: CASGLTARDTDTQYF. The chain employs TRBV5-6 and TRBJ2-3, with a weak D call TRBD1 (5 bases). Germline V lookup: CDR1 SGHDT, CDR2 YYEEEE. The CDR3 totals 15 residues. The V end lost 7 bases, the J end lost 2 bases, and 17 bases lay between the germline ends.

This chain's CDR3 is CASSGGQDVGAEAFF. The CDR3 DNA follows: TGCGCCAGCAGCGGGGGACAGGATGTAGGTGCTGAAGCTTTCTTT. J is TRBJ1-1 and V is TRBV5-1; 8 nucleotides align to TRBD1. CDR3 size: 15 residues. Germline lookup yields CDR1 SGHRS and CDR2 YFSETQ. The trim removed 4 bases at V and 6 bases at J, leaving 11 bases unmatched.

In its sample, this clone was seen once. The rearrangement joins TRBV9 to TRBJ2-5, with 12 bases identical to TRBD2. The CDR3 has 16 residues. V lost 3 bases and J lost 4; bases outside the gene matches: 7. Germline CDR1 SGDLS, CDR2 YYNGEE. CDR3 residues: CASSAPLLAGGETQYF. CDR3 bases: TGTGCCAGCAGCGCCCCCCTACTAGCGGGAGGAGAGACCCAGTACTTC.

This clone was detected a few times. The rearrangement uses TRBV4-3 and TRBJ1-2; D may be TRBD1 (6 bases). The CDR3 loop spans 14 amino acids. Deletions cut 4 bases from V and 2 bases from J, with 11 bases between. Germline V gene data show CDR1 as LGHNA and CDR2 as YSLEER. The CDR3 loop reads CASSREQGNYGYTF. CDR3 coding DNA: TGCGCCAGCAGCCGGGAACAGGGAAACTATGGCTACACCTTC.

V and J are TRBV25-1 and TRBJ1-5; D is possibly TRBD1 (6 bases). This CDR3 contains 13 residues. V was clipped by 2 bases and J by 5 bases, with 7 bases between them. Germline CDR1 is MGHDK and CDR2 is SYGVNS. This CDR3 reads CASSETGHQPQHF. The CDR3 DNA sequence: TGTGCCAGCAGTGAAACAGGGCATCAGCCCCAGCATTTT.

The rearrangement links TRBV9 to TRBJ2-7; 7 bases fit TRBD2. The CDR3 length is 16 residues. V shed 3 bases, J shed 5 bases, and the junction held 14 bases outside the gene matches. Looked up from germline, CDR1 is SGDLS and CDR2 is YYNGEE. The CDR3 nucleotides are TGTGCCAGCAGCGCCCGGGGAAGCGGGGCGTCCCACGAGCAGTACTTC. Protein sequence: CASSARGSGASHEQYF.

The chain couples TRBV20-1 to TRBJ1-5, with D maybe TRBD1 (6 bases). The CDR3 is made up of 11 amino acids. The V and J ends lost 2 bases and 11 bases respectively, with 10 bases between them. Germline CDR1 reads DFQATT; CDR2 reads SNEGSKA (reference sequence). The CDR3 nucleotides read TGCAGTGCTAGAACGGGACAAACCCAGCATTTT. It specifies CSARTGQTQHF.

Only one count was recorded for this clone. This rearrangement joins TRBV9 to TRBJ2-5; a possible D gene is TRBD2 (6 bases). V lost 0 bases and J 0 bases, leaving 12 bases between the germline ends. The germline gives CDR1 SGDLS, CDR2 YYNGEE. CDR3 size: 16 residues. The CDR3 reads CASSVAEGKYQETQYF. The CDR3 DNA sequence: TGTGCCAGCAGCGTAGCGGAGGGAAAGTACCAAGAGACCCAGTACTTC.

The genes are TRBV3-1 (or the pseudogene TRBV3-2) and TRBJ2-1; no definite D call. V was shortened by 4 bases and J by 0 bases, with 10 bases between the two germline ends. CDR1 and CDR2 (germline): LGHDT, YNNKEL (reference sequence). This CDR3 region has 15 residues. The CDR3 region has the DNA TGTGCCAGCAGCCCCGGGTGGAGCTCCTACAATGAGCAGTTCTTC. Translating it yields CASSPGWSSYNEQFF.

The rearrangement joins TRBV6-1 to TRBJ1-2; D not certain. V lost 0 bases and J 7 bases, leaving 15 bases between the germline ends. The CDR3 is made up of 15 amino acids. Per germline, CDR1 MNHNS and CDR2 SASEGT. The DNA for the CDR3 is TGTGCCAGCAGTGAAGCGCATGGGCCCCATCTTGGCTACACCTTC. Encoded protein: CASSEAHGPHLGYTF.

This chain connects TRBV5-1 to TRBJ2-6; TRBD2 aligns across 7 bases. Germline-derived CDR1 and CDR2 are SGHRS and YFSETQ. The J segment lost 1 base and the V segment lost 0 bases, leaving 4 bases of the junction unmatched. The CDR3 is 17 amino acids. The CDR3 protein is CASSLGGGGSGANVLTF. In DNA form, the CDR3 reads TGCGCCAGCAGCTTGGGAGGCGGGGGATCTGGGGCCAACGTCCTGACTTTC.

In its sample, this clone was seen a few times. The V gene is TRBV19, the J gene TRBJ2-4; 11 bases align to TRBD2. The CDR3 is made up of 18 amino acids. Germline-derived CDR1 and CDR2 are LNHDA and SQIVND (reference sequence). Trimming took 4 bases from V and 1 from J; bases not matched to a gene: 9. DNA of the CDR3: TGTGCCAGTAGTACGGGGCTAGCGGGAGGTTGGGCCAAAAACATTCAGTACTTC. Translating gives CASSTGLAGGWAKNIQYF.

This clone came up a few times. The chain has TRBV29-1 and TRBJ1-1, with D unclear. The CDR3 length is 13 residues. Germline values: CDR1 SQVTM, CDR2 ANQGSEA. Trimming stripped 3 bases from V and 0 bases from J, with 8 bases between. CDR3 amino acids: CSVERRMNTEAFF. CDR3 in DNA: TGCAGCGTTGAGAGGAGGATGAACACTGAAGCTTTCTTT.

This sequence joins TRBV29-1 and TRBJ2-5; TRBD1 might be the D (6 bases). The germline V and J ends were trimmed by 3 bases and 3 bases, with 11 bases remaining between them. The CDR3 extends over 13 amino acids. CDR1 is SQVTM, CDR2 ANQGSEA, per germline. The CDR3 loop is CSVDQGLEETQYF. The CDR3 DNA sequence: TGCAGCGTTGACCAGGGGTTGGAAGAGACCCAGTACTTC. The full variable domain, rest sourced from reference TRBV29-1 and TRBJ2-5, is SAVISQKPSRDICQRGTSLTIQCQVDSQVTMMFWYRQQPGQSLTLIATANQGSEATYESGFVIDKFPISRPNLTFSTLTVSNMSPEDSSIYLCSVDQGLEETQYFGPGTRLLVL.

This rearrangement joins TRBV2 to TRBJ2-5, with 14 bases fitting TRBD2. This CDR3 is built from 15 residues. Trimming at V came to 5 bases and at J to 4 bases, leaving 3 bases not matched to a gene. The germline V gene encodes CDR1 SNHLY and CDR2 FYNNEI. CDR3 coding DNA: TGTGCCAGCAGTTTTGGACTAGCGGGAGGAGAGACCCAGTACTTC. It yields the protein CASSFGLAGGETQYF.

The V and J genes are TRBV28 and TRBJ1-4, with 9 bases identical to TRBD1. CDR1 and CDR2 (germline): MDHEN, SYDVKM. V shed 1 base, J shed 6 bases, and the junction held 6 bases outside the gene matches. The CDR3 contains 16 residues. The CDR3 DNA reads TGTGCCAGCAGTTTATCCGAGGGACAGGGTTATGAAAAACTGTTTTTT. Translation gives CASSLSEGQGYEKLFF.

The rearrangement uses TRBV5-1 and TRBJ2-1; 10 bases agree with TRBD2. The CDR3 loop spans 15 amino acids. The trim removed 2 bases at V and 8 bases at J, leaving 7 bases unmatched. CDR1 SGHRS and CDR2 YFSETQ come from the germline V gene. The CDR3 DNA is TGCGCCAGCAGCTTCGGACTAGCGGTTGCGGATGAGCAGTTCTTC. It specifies CASSFGLAVADEQFF.

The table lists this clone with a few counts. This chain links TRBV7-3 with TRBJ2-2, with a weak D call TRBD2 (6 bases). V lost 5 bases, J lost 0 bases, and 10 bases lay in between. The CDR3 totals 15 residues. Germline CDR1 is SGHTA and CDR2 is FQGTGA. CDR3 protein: CASSLGLANTGELFF. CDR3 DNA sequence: TGTGCCAGCAGCCTGGGACTGGCGAACACCGGGGAGCTGTTTTTT.